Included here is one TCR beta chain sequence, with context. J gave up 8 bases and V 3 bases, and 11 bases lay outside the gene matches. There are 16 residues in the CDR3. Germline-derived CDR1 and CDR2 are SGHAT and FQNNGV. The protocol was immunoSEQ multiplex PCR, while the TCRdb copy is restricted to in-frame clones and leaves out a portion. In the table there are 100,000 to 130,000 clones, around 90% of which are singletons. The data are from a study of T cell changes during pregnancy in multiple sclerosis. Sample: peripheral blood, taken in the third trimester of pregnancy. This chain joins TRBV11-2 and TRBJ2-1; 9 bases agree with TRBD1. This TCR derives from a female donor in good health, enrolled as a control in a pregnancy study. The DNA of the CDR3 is TGTGCCAGCAGCTTCCCCCCGGGACAGGGTAAGGATGAGCAGTTCTTC. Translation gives CASSFPPGQGKDEQFF.